This passage covers 4 T cell receptor beta chains from one sample sequenced in a study of cytomegalovirus exposure and HLA in healthy donors. Primers included in the PCR were 60 Vbeta and 13 Jbeta primers. Profiling relied on immunoSEQ multiplex PCR, and the TCRdb table lists in-frame clones only, not all of them. This sample has 200,000 to 250,000 clones; 60% to 80% occur once, and the top ten carry more than 1.5%. The sample was PBMCs. All receptors derive from a man aged 18 to 29 in good health and CMV-seronegative.

This clone was seen a single time. The chain combines TRBV6-6 with TRBJ2-2; D is ambiguous. V was clipped by 5 bases and J by 3 bases, with 13 bases between them. The CDR3 runs 15 residues. The germline V gene encodes CDR1 MNHNY and CDR2 SVGAGI (reference sequence). Here the CDR3 reads CASSRLRQDTGELFF. The DNA for the CDR3 is TGTGCCAGCAGTCGCCTAAGACAAGACACCGGGGAGCTGTTTTTT.

Details on this clone: The same CDR3 can be traced to other DNA sequences in this sample. The chain has TRBV6-5 and TRBJ1-1; the match to TRBD1 covers 7 bases. The CDR3 has 14 residues. The V gene end was trimmed by 2 bases and the J gene end by 4 bases; junction bases not matched to a gene: 4. Germline V CDR1 and CDR2: MNHEY, SVGAGI. In DNA form, the CDR3 reads TGTGCCAGCAGTTACGACAGGGTAGGCACTGAAGCTTTCTTT. It yields the protein CASSYDRVGTEAFF.

This clone was seen a few times. V gene TRBV6-1 combines with J gene TRBJ2-7; TRBD1 matches 8 bases. The germline CDR1 and CDR2 sequences are MNHNS and SASEGT. The trim removed 8 bases at V and 1 base at J, leaving 7 bases unmatched. There are 14 residues in the CDR3. CDR3 sequence: CASQGWDRSYEQYF. The CDR3, as DNA: TGTGCCAGCCAGGGATGGGACAGGTCCTACGAGCAGTACTTC.

This clone was recorded many times. The CDR3 nucleotides read TGTGCCAGCAGTACCGGGACTACCAACAATCAGCCCCAGCATTTT. Encoded protein: CASSTGTTNNQPQHF. This chain uses TRBV2 with TRBJ1-5; a possible D gene is TRBD1 (5 bases). The CDR3 consists of 15 residues. Germline V gene lookup returns CDR1 SNHLY and CDR2 FYNNEI. V was clipped by 5 bases and J by 3 bases, with 14 bases between them.